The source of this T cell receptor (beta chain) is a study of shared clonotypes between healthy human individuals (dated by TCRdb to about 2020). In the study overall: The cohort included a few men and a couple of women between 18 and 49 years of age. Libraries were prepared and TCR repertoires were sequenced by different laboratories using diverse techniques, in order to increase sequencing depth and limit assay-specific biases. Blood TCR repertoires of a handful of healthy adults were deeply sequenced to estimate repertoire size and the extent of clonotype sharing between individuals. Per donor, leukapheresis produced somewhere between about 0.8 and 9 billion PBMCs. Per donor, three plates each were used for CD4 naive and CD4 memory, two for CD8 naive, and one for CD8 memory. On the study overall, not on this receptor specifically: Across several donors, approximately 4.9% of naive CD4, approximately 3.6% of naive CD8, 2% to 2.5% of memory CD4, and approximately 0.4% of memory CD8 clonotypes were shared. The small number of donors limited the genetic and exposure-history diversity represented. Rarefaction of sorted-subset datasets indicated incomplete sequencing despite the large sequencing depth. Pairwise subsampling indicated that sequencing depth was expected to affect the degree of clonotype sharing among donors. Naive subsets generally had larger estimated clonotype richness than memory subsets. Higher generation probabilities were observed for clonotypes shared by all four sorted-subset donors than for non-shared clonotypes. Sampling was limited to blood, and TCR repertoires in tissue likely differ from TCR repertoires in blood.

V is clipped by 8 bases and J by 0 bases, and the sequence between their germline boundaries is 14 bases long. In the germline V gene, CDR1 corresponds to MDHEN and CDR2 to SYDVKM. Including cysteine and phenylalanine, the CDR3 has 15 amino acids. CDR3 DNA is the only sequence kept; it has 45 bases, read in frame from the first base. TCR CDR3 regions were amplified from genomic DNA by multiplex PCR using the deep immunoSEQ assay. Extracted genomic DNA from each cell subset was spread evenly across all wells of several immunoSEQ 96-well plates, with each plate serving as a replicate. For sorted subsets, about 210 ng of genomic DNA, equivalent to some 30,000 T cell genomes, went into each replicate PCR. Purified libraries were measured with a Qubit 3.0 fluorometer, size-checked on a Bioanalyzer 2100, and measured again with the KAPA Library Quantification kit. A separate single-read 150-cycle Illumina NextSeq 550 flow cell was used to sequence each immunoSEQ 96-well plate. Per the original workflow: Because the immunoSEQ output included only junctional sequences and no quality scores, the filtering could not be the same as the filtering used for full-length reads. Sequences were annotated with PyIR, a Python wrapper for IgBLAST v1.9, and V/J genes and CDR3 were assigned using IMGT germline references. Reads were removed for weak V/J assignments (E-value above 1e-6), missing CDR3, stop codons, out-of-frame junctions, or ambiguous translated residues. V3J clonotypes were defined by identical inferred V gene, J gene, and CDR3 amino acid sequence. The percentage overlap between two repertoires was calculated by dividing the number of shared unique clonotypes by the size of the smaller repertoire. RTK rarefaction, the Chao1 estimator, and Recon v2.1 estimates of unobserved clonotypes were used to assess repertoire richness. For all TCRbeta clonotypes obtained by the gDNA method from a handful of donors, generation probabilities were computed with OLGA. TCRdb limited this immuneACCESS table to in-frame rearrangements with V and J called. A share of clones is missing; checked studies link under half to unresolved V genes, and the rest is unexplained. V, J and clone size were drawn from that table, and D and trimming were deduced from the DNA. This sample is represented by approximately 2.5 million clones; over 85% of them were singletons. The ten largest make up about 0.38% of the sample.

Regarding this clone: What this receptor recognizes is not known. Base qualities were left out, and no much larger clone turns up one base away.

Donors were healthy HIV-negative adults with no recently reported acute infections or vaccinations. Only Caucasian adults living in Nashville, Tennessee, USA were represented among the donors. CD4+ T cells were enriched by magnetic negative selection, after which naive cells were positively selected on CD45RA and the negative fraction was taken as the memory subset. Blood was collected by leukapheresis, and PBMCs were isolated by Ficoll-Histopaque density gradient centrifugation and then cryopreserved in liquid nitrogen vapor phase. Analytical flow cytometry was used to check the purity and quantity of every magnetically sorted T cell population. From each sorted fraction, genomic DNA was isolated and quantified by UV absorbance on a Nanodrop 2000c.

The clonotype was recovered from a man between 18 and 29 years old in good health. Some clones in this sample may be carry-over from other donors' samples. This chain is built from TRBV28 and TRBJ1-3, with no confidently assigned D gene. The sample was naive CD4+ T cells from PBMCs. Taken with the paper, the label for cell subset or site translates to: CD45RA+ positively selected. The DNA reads TGTGCCAGCGCCCTTTTGGGCAGCTCTGGAAACACCATATATTTT. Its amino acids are CASALLGSSGNTIYF.